This TCR beta chain was found in a study of CD8 T cells in ankylosing spondylitis (dated by TCRdb to 2016 to 2017). Background on the whole study: The study profiled T cell receptor beta repertoires in healthy donors and ankylosing spondylitis patients to find disease-linked TCR variants. Peripheral blood samples were taken, and synovial fluid was additionally collected from ankylosing spondylitis patients. The full study cohort was made up of about 24 ankylosing spondylitis patients and over 90 healthy donors.

General findings and caveats noted by the study authors: According to the report, matched synovial fluid samples from ankylosing spondylitis patients were significantly enriched for the disease-linked clones. The disease-linked clones had a CD8+ phenotype and were found at relatively low frequencies in peripheral blood. Blood from ankylosing spondylitis patients appeared to be characterized by a TCR beta motif composed of about eight highly homologous amino acid variants. Some motif variants were previously reported in synovial fluid and blood of reactive arthritis patients, suggesting common disease-initiation mechanisms.

V loses 5 bases of germline sequence and J loses 1 base, and the interval between the two ends is 14 bases. The CDR3 spans 16 residues, from the cysteine through the phenylalanine. Only CDR3 DNA is held: 48 bases, read in frame from base 1. According to the germline V gene (reference sequence), CDR1 reads PRHDT and CDR2 reads FYEKMQ. Instrument used: Illumina HiSeq 2500. Quantitative 5'-RACE with molecular barcodes was the method used to prepare the TCR beta libraries. In the authors' own workflow: A new computational method based on a probabilistic model of VDJ rearrangement was used to identify disease-linked TCR variants. The public reads were quality trimmed at Q25 with fastp and then assembled into clones with MiXCR by TCRdb, keeping productive beta chains. Each CDR3 protein gets just one entry, which takes the most common genes and DNA from the rows behind it. For this entry, the V and J calls and clone size follow TCRdb and not the study's own pipeline. Recorded for this sample are 240,000 or so distinct CDR3 sequences; around 9.1% of them occurred a single time. The ten largest make up around 6.8% of the sample.

About this clonotype: Its antigen specificity is not known. Nothing much larger sits one base from this clone, and base qualities are not available.

The sequence derives from a male donor with ankylosing spondylitis or in good health (not recorded which). Specimen: blood, either unsorted or a sorted T cell fraction (not recorded which). The sequence is built from TRBV13 and TRBJ2-2; a weak D assignment points to TRBD1 (6 bases agree). DNA sequence: TGTGCCAGCAGCCCTCCGCCGGACAGGAACACCGGGGAGCTGTTTTTT. This translates into CASSPPPDRNTGELFF.